This T cell receptor beta chain was sequenced during a study of cytomegalovirus exposure and HLA in healthy donors. A multiplex PCR was run with 60 Vbeta primers and 13 Jbeta primers. Per the authors' pipeline: In a later analysis, 8.5 million to 14 million of some 80 million unique beta chains occurred in at least two donors. TCRdb's table, derived via immunoSEQ multiplex PCR, lists solely in-frame clones and lacks some. That table furnishes V, J and clone size, whereas the DNA furnished D and trimming. The ten top clones account for 3.5% to 4.5%, within a sample of fewer than 100,000 clones. Germline V gene sequence: CDR1 SGHDT, CDR2 YYEEEE. The V end was cut by 1 base, the J end by 0 bases, with 8 bases between. The CDR3 sequence is 15 residues long. Turning to this clone: Its antigen is unknown.

Study-wide results and caveats: It emerged from a later analysis that several of the most significant clusters appeared to be linked to common viral pathogens.

The TCR comes from a man younger than 35 in good health and CMV-seropositive. This rearrangement joins TRBV5-6 to TRBJ1-3, with D uncertain. The sequencing sample was made of PBMCs. The CDR3: CASSLPGNSGNTIYF. The DNA of the CDR3 is TGTGCCAGCAGCTTGCCGGGGAACTCTGGAAACACCATATATTTT.